The clone carrying this TCR beta chain was observed many times. These data come from a study of CD8+CD57+ T cells in acquired aplastic anemia. Genomic DNA, serving as template, underwent TCR beta VDJ and CDR3 profiling. TCRdb reprocessed the reads with MiXCR, giving one entry per CDR3 protein. The repertoire holds more than 45,000 distinct CDR3 sequences, with around 50% as singletons. In patients chosen for sequencing, flow cytometry had shown CD8+CD57+ cell expansion. V was clipped by 8 bases and J by 9 bases, with 17 bases between them. Looked up from germline, CDR1 is SNHLY and CDR2 is FYNNEI. The CDR3 runs 13 residues.

The sequence was collected from a human donor with aplastic anemia. The chain uses TRBV2 and TRBJ2-4, with a tentative D call TRBD1 (6 bases). Material: sorted CD4+, CD8+, or CD8+CD57+ T cells (not recorded which) from PBMCs. In DNA form, the CDR3 reads TGTGCCAGCTCCCCCCGGGACACCACCATTCAGTACTTC. Protein sequence: CASSPRDTTIQYF.